Listed below are T cell receptor beta chains from one sample, sequenced in a study of tumor-infiltrating lymphocytes in oesophageal squamous cell carcinoma. TCRdb ran MiXCR on the PCR reads and lists one entry per CDR3 protein. The sample includes roughly 15,000 distinct CDR3 sequences, 40% to 50% seen only once; the top ten take around 15%. The sequenced sample consisted of blood. The receptors were gathered from a male donor with esophageal squamous cell carcinoma. CDR3s leave out the opening cysteine and the closing phenylalanine or tryptophan. Fields, in order: V gene, J gene, CDR3 length, CDR3 protein.

>TRBV10-1|TRBJ2-3|11
ASQTSTTDTQY
>TRBV28|TRBJ2-3|14
ASSSPQGDGADTQY
>TRBV7-3|TRBJ1-1|13
ASSASGTDDTEAF
>TRBV7-6|-|11
ASSISRTGELF
>TRBV5-4|TRBJ1-5|13
ASSLGGNRNQPQH
>TRBV6-1|TRBJ2-7|13
AGFGGGSGIYEQY
>TRBV7-2|TRBJ1-5|10
ASSSTGQPQH
>TRBV10-3|TRBJ1-3|9
AISEGNTIY
>TRBV7-8|TRBJ2-7|11
ASSTIGQAEQY
>TRBV5-1|TRBJ1-4|11
ASARDRGEKLF
>TRBV7-6|-|12
ASSLYAGGNEQF
>TRBV7-3|TRBJ2-1|14
ACSPRDRGSYNEQF
>TRBV18|TRBJ2-5|12
ASSPGQGQETQY